The rows below give T cell receptor beta chains drawn from one sample of a study of blood T cells in healthy people across ages. Each CDR3 protein gets one entry after TCRdb re-called the 5' RACE reads with MiXCR. The sample holds about 1.6 million distinct CDR3 sequences, about 35% seen once. The sequenced sample was blood. The receptors were gathered from a woman aged 25 to 45 in good health. CDR3s include the opening cysteine and the closing phenylalanine or tryptophan. D genes are given only for firm matches. Rows may omit the clone size; those that give it use once, few, many or a size class.

D gene: TRBD2
V gene: TRBV20-1
clone size: many
J gene: TRBJ2-1
CDR3 DNA: TGCAGTGCTCGGGCTAGCGGGAGGTACAATGAGCAGTTCTTC
CDR3 protein: CSARASGRYNEQFF

D gene: NA
V gene: TRBV11-2
clone size: NA
J gene: TRBJ2-3
CDR3 DNA: TGTGCCAGCAGCTTAGATCCCCACCCATCAATGACAGGAGCCCCCACAGATACGCAGTATTTT
CDR3 protein: CASSLDPHPSMTGAPTDTQYF

D gene: NA
V gene: TRBV6-5
clone size: NA
J gene: TRBJ2-1
CDR3 DNA: TGTGCCAGCAGTTACCCGGGCTCGCCGAACAATGAGCAGTTCTTC
CDR3 protein: CASSYPGSPNNEQFF

D gene: TRBD2
V gene: TRBV7-6
clone size: few
J gene: TRBJ2-5
CDR3 DNA: TGTGCCAGCAGCTTACCCCGTGGTAGCGGGGGGGCGGCAACCTCAGAGACCCAGTACTTC
CDR3 protein: CASSLPRGSGGAATSETQYF

D gene: NA
V gene: TRBV2
clone size: NA
J gene: TRBJ2-6
CDR3 DNA: TGTGCCAGCACGCCCGACGTACCCTCTGGGGCCAACGTCCTGACTTTC
CDR3 protein: CASTPDVPSGANVLTF

D gene: TRBD1
V gene: TRBV12-5
clone size: few
J gene: TRBJ2-5
CDR3 DNA: TGTGCTAGTGGTACAGGGACAGGTCAGGGAGAGACCCAGTACTTC
CDR3 protein: CASGTGTGQGETQYF

D gene: NA
V gene: TRBV6-6
clone size: NA
J gene: TRBJ1-1
CDR3 DNA: TGTGCCAGCAGTTACAAAGTCACTGAAGCTTTCTTT
CDR3 protein: CASSYKVTEAFF

D gene: TRBD1
V gene: TRBV20-1
clone size: NA
J gene: TRBJ2-5
CDR3 DNA: TGCAGTGCTAGGGGGGACAGGGGGCAACAAGAGACCCAGTACTTC
CDR3 protein: CSARGDRGQQETQYF

D gene: TRBD2
V gene: TRBV27
clone size: few
J gene: TRBJ2-3
CDR3 DNA: TGTGCCAGCAGTTTCCAAACTCTAGCGGGAGGTCCCACAGATACGCAGTATTTT
CDR3 protein: CASSFQTLAGGPTDTQYF

D gene: NA
V gene: TRBV7-3
clone size: NA
J gene: TRBJ2-3
CDR3 DNA: TGTGCCAGCAGCTTAATGCCTAGCACTCGCACAGATACGCAGTATTTT
CDR3 protein: CASSLMPSTRTDTQYF

D gene: NA
V gene: TRBV4-1
clone size: few
J gene: TRBJ1-1
CDR3 DNA: TGCGCCAGCAGCCAAGATCGGGCCCCCTCTACTGAAGCTTTCTTT
CDR3 protein: CASSQDRAPSTEAFF

D gene: TRBD1
V gene: TRBV15
clone size: few
J gene: TRBJ2-5
CDR3 DNA: TGTGCCACCAGCAGAGGACAGGGCTGGGAGACCCAGTACTTC
CDR3 protein: CATSRGQGWETQYF

D gene: NA
V gene: TRBV4-1
clone size: few
J gene: TRBJ1-2
CDR3 DNA: TGCGCCAGCAGCCAACCCCGGGACGGCTTCTATGGCTACACCTTC
CDR3 protein: CASSQPRDGFYGYTF

D gene: NA
V gene: TRBV18
clone size: NA
J gene: TRBJ2-1
CDR3 DNA: TGTGCCAGTTTCCCCAGCGGGTCGTACGATGAGCAGTTCTTC
CDR3 protein: CASFPSGSYDEQFF

D gene: NA
V gene: TRBV12-3/TRBV12-4
clone size: NA
J gene: TRBJ2-1
CDR3 DNA: TGTGCCAGCAGCCCCAAGGGCAAGCACAATGAGCAGTTCTTC
CDR3 protein: CASSPKGKHNEQFF

D gene: TRBD2
V gene: TRBV6-2/TRBV6-3
clone size: many
J gene: TRBJ2-1
CDR3 DNA: TGTGCCAGCAGCCTTGAGGGCCTAGTACGTAGCGGGGGGGCCGGACACAATGAGCAGTTCTTC
CDR3 protein: CASSLEGLVRSGGAGHNEQFF

D gene: NA
V gene: TRBV12-3/TRBV12-4
clone size: once
J gene: TRBJ1-1
CDR3 DNA: TGTGCCAGCAGTGCCAGTCCGGGACGGCTGAACATTGAAGCTTTCTTT
CDR3 protein: CASSASPGRLNIEAFF

D gene: TRBD1
V gene: TRBV7-2
clone size: once
J gene: TRBJ2-3
CDR3 DNA: TGTGCCAGCAGCTTGGGGACAGGGGGCACCACAGATACGCAGTATTTT
CDR3 protein: CASSLGTGGTTDTQYF

D gene: NA
V gene: TRBV7-9
clone size: NA
J gene: TRBJ2-7
CDR3 DNA: TGTGCCAGCAGCCAGTCGGGGGGACACTACGAGCAGTACTTC
CDR3 protein: CASSQSGGHYEQYF

D gene: TRBD1
V gene: TRBV7-6
clone size: many
J gene: TRBJ2-7
CDR3 DNA: TGTGCCAGCAGCCAGAAACCCGGACAGGCCGCCTACGAGCAGTACTTC
CDR3 protein: CASSQKPGQAAYEQYF

D gene: NA
V gene: TRBV11-1
clone size: NA
J gene: TRBJ2-3
CDR3 DNA: TGTGCCAGCAGCTTCGGACCGGATTTCACAGATACGCAGTATTTT
CDR3 protein: CASSFGPDFTDTQYF

D gene: TRBD1
V gene: TRBV14
clone size: NA
J gene: TRBJ2-3
CDR3 DNA: TGTGCCAGCAGCCAAGAATGGTTCGGACAGGGTGGAAATACGCAGTATTTT
CDR3 protein: CASSQEWFGQGGNTQYF

D gene: NA
V gene: TRBV20-1
clone size: NA
J gene: TRBJ1-1
CDR3 DNA: TGCAGTGCTAGGATAGACAGGTTTAACACTGAAGCTTTCTTT
CDR3 protein: CSARIDRFNTEAFF

D gene: TRBD2
V gene: TRBV7-9
clone size: few
J gene: TRBJ2-7
CDR3 DNA: TGTGCCAGCAGCAATAGCGGGGATAGCTACGAGCAGTACTTC
CDR3 protein: CASSNSGDSYEQYF

D gene: TRBD2
V gene: TRBV7-6
clone size: NA
J gene: TRBJ2-1
CDR3 DNA: TGTGCCAGCAGCTTAGACCCACCTGGGGAGGGCAACAATGAGCAGTTCTTC
CDR3 protein: CASSLDPPGEGNNEQFF

D gene: NA
V gene: TRBV10-3
clone size: NA
J gene: TRBJ1-1
CDR3 DNA: TGTGCCATCAGTTTCGGGGCTAACACTGAAGCTTTCTTT
CDR3 protein: CAISFGANTEAFF

D gene: NA
V gene: TRBV28
clone size: NA
J gene: TRBJ2-5
CDR3 DNA: TGTGCCAGCAGTCCCCCGGGGATACTTCAGACCCAGTACTTC
CDR3 protein: CASSPPGILQTQYF

D gene: NA
V gene: TRBV7-3
clone size: few
J gene: TRBJ2-1
CDR3 DNA: TGTGCCAGCAGCGCACCCCCAGCCAATGAGCAGTTCTTC
CDR3 protein: CASSAPPANEQFF

D gene: NA
V gene: TRBV7-6
clone size: once
J gene: TRBJ2-1
CDR3 DNA: TGTGCCAGCAGCTTGGTCGACTCGGGTGAGCAGTTCTTC
CDR3 protein: CASSLVDSGEQFF

D gene: NA
V gene: TRBV12-3/TRBV12-4
clone size: few
J gene: TRBJ2-7
CDR3 DNA: TGTGCCAGCAGACCGGGACTGAATTTTTTGGAGCAGTACTTC
CDR3 protein: CASRPGLNFLEQYF

D gene: NA
V gene: TRBV7-9
clone size: few
J gene: TRBJ1-1
CDR3 DNA: TGTGCCAGCAGCTTAATGGGCCCCCCGAACACTGAAGCTTTCTTT
CDR3 protein: CASSLMGPPNTEAFF

D gene: NA
V gene: TRBV12-3/TRBV12-4
clone size: few
J gene: TRBJ1-2
CDR3 DNA: TGTGCCAGCAGCGCCGTTTGGGGAGGCTATGGCTACACCTTC
CDR3 protein: CASSAVWGGYGYTF

D gene: TRBD2
V gene: TRBV20-1
clone size: few
J gene: TRBJ2-1
CDR3 DNA: TGCAGTGCGTCCCCGTCGACTAGCGGGGGGGAAAATGAGCAGTTCTTC
CDR3 protein: CSASPSTSGGENEQFF

D gene: NA
V gene: TRBV29-1
clone size: few
J gene: TRBJ2-7
CDR3 DNA: TGCAGCGTTGGAGCCGGGATAACCTACGAGCAGTACTTC
CDR3 protein: CSVGAGITYEQYF

D gene: NA
V gene: TRBV4-1
clone size: few
J gene: TRBJ2-5
CDR3 DNA: TGCGCCAGCAGCCAAGGGGGCGGACCGAGGAGTGAGACCCAGTACTTC
CDR3 protein: CASSQGGGPRSETQYF

D gene: NA
V gene: TRBV11-2
clone size: few
J gene: TRBJ2-7
CDR3 DNA: TGTGCCAGCAGCCGCACGGACGGATTGGGGGCGAGCTCCTACGAGCAGTACTTC
CDR3 protein: CASSRTDGLGASSYEQYF

D gene: NA
V gene: TRBV7-9
clone size: NA
J gene: TRBJ2-1
CDR3 DNA: TGTGCCAGCAGCCCTACCCTTTCTCGGAACAATGAGCAGTTCTTC
CDR3 protein: CASSPTLSRNNEQFF

D gene: NA
V gene: TRBV4-2
clone size: NA
J gene: TRBJ2-2
CDR3 DNA: TGTGCCAGCAGCCAAGAAGCGGTCTATCCCACCGGGGAGTTGTTTTTT
CDR3 protein: CASSQEAVYPTGELFF

D gene: TRBD1
V gene: TRBV20-1
clone size: NA
J gene: TRBJ1-2
CDR3 DNA: TGCAGTGCTAGAGATGACAGGGCAGATGGCTACACCTTC
CDR3 protein: CSARDDRADGYTF

D gene: NA
V gene: TRBV20-1
clone size: many
J gene: TRBJ2-1
CDR3 DNA: TGCAGCTACGCTAGCGACGGTCTCTACAATGAGCAGTTCTTC
CDR3 protein: CSYASDGLYNEQFF

D gene: TRBD2
V gene: TRBV10-1
clone size: NA
J gene: TRBJ2-1
CDR3 DNA: TGCGCCAGCAGTCCGGGAGGAATTAACAATGAGCAGTTCTTC
CDR3 protein: CASSPGGINNEQFF

D gene: NA
V gene: TRBV20-1
clone size: NA
J gene: TRBJ2-3
CDR3 DNA: TGCGGTGCTAGATCCAAGGACCGACCTAGCACAGATACGCAGTATTTT
CDR3 protein: CGARSKDRPSTDTQYF

D gene: TRBD1
V gene: TRBV9
clone size: NA
J gene: TRBJ2-5
CDR3 DNA: TGTGCCAGCAGCTCCTACGGGACAGGGGCCGTGTGGGAGCAGTACTTC
CDR3 protein: CASSSYGTGAVWEQYF

D gene: NA
V gene: TRBV20-1
clone size: NA
J gene: TRBJ2-3
CDR3 DNA: TGCAGTGCCTTGAGAAGGGGCCCAGATACGCAGTATTTT
CDR3 protein: CSALRRGPDTQYF

D gene: NA
V gene: TRBV10-3
clone size: NA
J gene: TRBJ2-1
CDR3 DNA: TGTGCCATCAGTTTGATGGACACCAACAATGAGCAGTTCTTC
CDR3 protein: CAISLMDTNNEQFF

D gene: NA
V gene: TRBV10-3
clone size: NA
J gene: TRBJ2-3
CDR3 DNA: TGTGCCATCAGTGACTCGAGGACCACAGATACGCAGTATTTT
CDR3 protein: CAISDSRTTDTQYF

D gene: NA
V gene: TRBV3-1
clone size: NA
J gene: TRBJ2-5
CDR3 DNA: TGTGCCAGCAGCCAAGTTTGGGCGGGGGCCCCTCAAGAGACCCAGTACTTC
CDR3 protein: CASSQVWAGAPQETQYF

D gene: TRBD1
V gene: TRBV4-1
clone size: few
J gene: TRBJ1-5
CDR3 DNA: TGCGCCAGCAGCCAGGGACAGGCTTACAATCAGCCCCAGCATTTT
CDR3 protein: CASSQGQAYNQPQHF

D gene: NA
V gene: TRBV6-1
clone size: NA
J gene: TRBJ1-2
CDR3 DNA: TGTGCCAGCACGGGCATCGGCTATGGCTACACCTTC
CDR3 protein: CASTGIGYGYTF

D gene: NA
V gene: TRBV5-1
clone size: few
J gene: TRBJ1-2
CDR3 DNA: TGCGCCAGCAGCCCATACGGAACTGATGGCTACACCTTC
CDR3 protein: CASSPYGTDGYTF

D gene: NA
V gene: TRBV6-1
clone size: few
J gene: TRBJ2-7
CDR3 DNA: TGTGCCAGCAGTGAAGGCCACAGGGTCTTCTACGAGCAGTACTTC
CDR3 protein: CASSEGHRVFYEQYF

D gene: NA
V gene: TRBV25-1
clone size: few
J gene: TRBJ2-7
CDR3 DNA: TGTGCCAGCAGTGAGGGGCTTCAGGAGCAGTACTTC
CDR3 protein: CASSEGLQEQYF

D gene: TRBD1
V gene: TRBV5-1
clone size: few
J gene: TRBJ2-6
CDR3 DNA: TGCGCCAGCAGCTTGGGACAGGGGGATAGGGCCAACGTCCTGACTTTC
CDR3 protein: CASSLGQGDRANVLTF

D gene: NA
V gene: TRBV13
clone size: NA
J gene: TRBJ1-1
CDR3 DNA: TGTGCCAGCAGCTTAAGCGGGAATGACGGCACTGAAGCTTTCTTT
CDR3 protein: CASSLSGNDGTEAFF

D gene: NA
V gene: TRBV15
clone size: NA
J gene: TRBJ2-7
CDR3 DNA: TGTGCCACCAGCAGAGGAGACCCCGAGCAGTACTTC
CDR3 protein: CATSRGDPEQYF

D gene: NA
V gene: TRBV3-1
clone size: few
J gene: TRBJ2-7
CDR3 DNA: TGTGCCAGCAGCCAAGTCCCCGGGCCGGGCGAGCAGTACTTC
CDR3 protein: CASSQVPGPGEQYF

D gene: TRBD2
V gene: TRBV7-6
clone size: NA
J gene: TRBJ2-5
CDR3 DNA: TGTGCCAGCAGCGTCAAAGCGGGGGGGCCCCAGACCCAGTACTTC
CDR3 protein: CASSVKAGGPQTQYF

D gene: NA
V gene: TRBV20-1
clone size: NA
J gene: TRBJ1-2
CDR3 DNA: TGCAGTGCTCGACTCCCTTCCTATGGCTACACCTTC
CDR3 protein: CSARLPSYGYTF

D gene: TRBD2
V gene: TRBV5-1
clone size: NA
J gene: TRBJ2-1
CDR3 DNA: TGCGCCAGCAGCTTTACTAGCGGGGGATCCAATGAGCAGTTCTTC
CDR3 protein: CASSFTSGGSNEQFF

D gene: NA
V gene: TRBV4-1
clone size: NA
J gene: TRBJ2-7
CDR3 DNA: TGCGCCAGCAGCCGGAACAGGGAATCCTACGAGCAGTACTTC
CDR3 protein: CASSRNRESYEQYF